The rows below give T cell receptor beta chains drawn from one sample of a study of a mutant IDH1 vaccine in newly diagnosed glioma. Produced via immunoSEQ multiplex PCR; TCRdb's table is partial and in-frame only. The sample includes around 56,000 clones, approximately 80% of them seen just once. Their target antigens are unknown. The source material was PBMCs, sampled from a glioma patient whose treatment included an IDH1 peptide vaccine. The receptor source for this set is a woman aged 18-30 years with glioma. Some clones in this sample may be carry-over from other donors' samples. CDR3s include the opening cysteine and the closing phenylalanine or tryptophan. The D gene is left open where the match is weak. Clone size is given for some rows only: seen once, a few or many times, or a class if the clone is expanded.

clone_size j_call v_call d_call cdr3_nt cdr3_aa
NA TRBJ2-5 TRBV7-7 NA TGTGCTAGCAGCTTAGCAGGAGGGATCCAAGAGACCCAGTACTTC CASSLAGGIQETQYF
NA TRBJ2-7 TRBV18 TRBD1 TGTGCCAGCGTGGGACAGGGCTCCTACGAGCAGTACTTC CASVGQGSYEQYF
NA TRBJ1-1 TRBV7-7 NA TGTGCCAGCAGCCCTTGGACGGGGAACACTGAAGCTTTCTTT CASSPWTGNTEAFF
few TRBJ2-1 TRBV27 TRBD1 TGTGCCAGCAGTTTATCCCGGACAGGGTCCTACAATGAGCAGTTCTTC CASSLSRTGSYNEQFF
NA TRBJ2-3 TRBV5-1 NA TGCGCCAGCAGCTTGAGCAGGGGCGCAGATACGCAGTATTTT CASSLSRGADTQYF
NA TRBJ2-7 TRBV25-1 NA TGTGCCAGCAGTCCCGGGTACGAGCAGTACTTC CASSPGYEQYF
few TRBJ2-1 TRBV2 NA TGTGCCAGCAGTGTAAGACAGGCTCGGGAGCAGTTCTTC CASSVRQAREQFF
once TRBJ2-1 TRBV20-1 NA TGCAGTGCCACACACGGTAATGAGCAGTTCTTC CSATHGNEQFF
medium-sized TRBJ1-2 TRBV15 NA TGTGCCACCAGCAGAGACCGACAGTCTACTAACTATGGCTACACCTTC CATSRDRQSTNYGYTF
NA TRBJ1-6 TRBV10-3 TRBD1 TGTGCCATACAGGGGGTGGATAATTCACCCCTCCACTTT CAIQGVDNSPLHF
NA TRBJ2-2 TRBV2 NA TGTGCCAGCAGCCTACCCGGGGTACGGGAGCTGTTTTTT CASSLPGVRELFF
NA TRBJ1-3 TRBV14 NA TGTGCCAGCAGCCCCAGGCTTGGAAACACCATATATTTT CASSPRLGNTIYF
NA TRBJ1-5 TRBV2 NA TGTGCCAGCAGTGCCGGGACACTTAGCAATCAGCCCCAGCATTTT CASSAGTLSNQPQHF
NA TRBJ2-7 TRBV4-1 NA TGCGCCAGCAGCCAAGAGCCCAGTTCCTACGAGCAGTACTTC CASSQEPSSYEQYF
few TRBJ1-1 TRBV9 TRBD1 TGTGCCAGCAGCGGGCTGGGACAGGGGTCCACTGAAGCTTTCTTT CASSGLGQGSTEAFF
NA TRBJ2-2 TRBV19 TRBD1 TGTGCCAGTAGTCAAGACAGGGGACACACCGGGGAGCTGTTTTTT CASSQDRGHTGELFF
NA TRBJ1-1 TRBV5-1 NA TGCGCCAGCAGCTTAGACACCGAGCCCGCAGCTTTCTTT CASSLDTEPAAFF
NA TRBJ1-5 TRBV19 NA TGTGCCAGTAGTATAGGTTCTCAAAATCGAAGAGGGCCCCAGCATTTT CASSIGSQNRRGPQHF
NA TRBJ2-7 TRBV5-1 NA TGCGCCAGCAGCCGCGGATGGGGGCTGCACGGGAGTTACGAGCAGTACTTC CASSRGWGLHGSYEQYF
NA TRBJ2-7 TRBV11-3 NA TGTGCCAGCAGCCTATTCGGTCAGAAACCCTACGAGCAGTACTTC CASSLFGQKPYEQYF
NA TRBJ2-1 TRBV7-9 TRBD1 TGTGCCAGCAGCGACGGGACAGGGGAGTATGAGCAGTTCTTC CASSDGTGEYEQFF
NA TRBJ2-1 TRBV5-1 NA TGCGCCAGCAGCTTGAGGCTGGAGGGTGAGCAGTTCTTC CASSLRLEGEQFF
NA TRBJ2-3 TRBV30 NA TGTGCCTGGGGGGTCGGAGCTGATACGCAGTATTTT CAWGVGADTQYF
NA TRBJ2-5 TRBV6-1 TRBD2 TGTGCCAGCAGTGACGGGACTAGCTGGGAGACCCAGTACTTC CASSDGTSWETQYF
NA TRBJ1-2 TRBV2 TRBD1 TGTGCCAGCAGTGCGACAGGGTCTGGCTATGGCTACACCTTC CASSATGSGYGYTF
NA TRBJ1-6 TRBV5-6 NA TGTGCCAGCAGCGCGGGGGATCTCCCAAGGGAACACTTT CASSAGDLPREHF
NA TRBJ1-4 TRBV6-5 NA TGTGCCAGCAGCGGCGGGGGCATTTATGAAAAACTGTTTTTT CASSGGGIYEKLFF
NA TRBJ1-6 TRBV7-2 NA TGTGCCAGCAGCCCTCCCCCAGGGAGAGGTTCACCCCTCCACTTT CASSPPPGRGSPLHF
few TRBJ2-7 TRBV6-5 NA TGTGCCAGCAGTCCCGACTGGCGCTCCTACGAGCAGTACTTC CASSPDWRSYEQYF
NA TRBJ1-1 TRBV20-1 NA TGCAGTGCCCCGGGGGTCACTGAAGCTTTCTTT CSAPGVTEAFF
NA TRBJ2-6 TRBV6-5 NA TGTGCCAGCAGTTACCCGTTGGGCTCTGGGGCCAACGTCCTGACTTTC CASSYPLGSGANVLTF
NA TRBJ2-2 TRBV27 TRBD2 TGTGCCAGCAGTGGAGTGGCGGGGGGTGGGACCGGGGAGCTGTTTTTT CASSGVAGGGTGELFF
NA TRBJ2-5 TRBV6-5 TRBD2 TGTGCCAGCACTTCCTGGCGGGAGATTCCAATGGCCCAGTACTTC CASTSWREIPMAQYF
NA TRBJ2-1 TRBV9 NA TGTGCCAGCAGCGTCGGCGGTGGCGATGAGCAGTTCTTC CASSVGGGDEQFF
NA TRBJ2-2 TRBV7-2 TRBD2 TGTGCCAGCAGCTCCCGGGTAGCGGGGGGGGGCGGGGAGCTGTTTTTT CASSSRVAGGGGELFF
NA TRBJ1-4 TRBV29-1 TRBD1 TGCAGCGTTGTCCTAATGGGGACAGGGGGAGAAAAACTGTTTTTT CSVVLMGTGGEKLFF
NA TRBJ1-1 TRBV7-8 NA TGTGCCAGCAGCCAAGTATTCAGGGTCACTGAAGCTTTCTTT CASSQVFRVTEAFF
once TRBJ1-2 TRBV19 NA TGTGCCAGTAGTCCCACCGGGGGCCTCACCTTC CASSPTGGLTF
once TRBJ1-5 TRBV18 NA TGTGCCAGCTCACCTAATAGGGGTCCCAATCAGCCCCAGCATTTT CASSPNRGPNQPQHF
NA TRBJ1-1 TRBV27 TRBD1 TGTGCCAGCAGGACAGGGTTGAACACTGAAGCTTTCTTT CASRTGLNTEAFF
NA TRBJ2-3 TRBV6-4 TRBD2 TGTGCCAGCAGCCGACTAGCGGGGACGGAGGGAGATACGCAGTATTTT CASSRLAGTEGDTQYF
NA TRBJ2-3 TRBV19 TRBD2 TGTGCCAGTATCCCGAGCGGGAGGGTTGATACGCAGTATTTT CASIPSGRVDTQYF
NA TRBJ1-3 TRBV10-2 NA TGCGCCAGCAGGTCGTACAGGCCAACCTCTGGAAACACCATATATTTT CASRSYRPTSGNTIYF
NA TRBJ2-1 TRBV30 NA TGTGCCTGGAGTCTTGACTACCGCCACAATGAGCAGTTCTTC CAWSLDYRHNEQFF
NA TRBJ1-5 TRBV7-8 NA TGTGCCAGCAGCGTCCCAAATCAGCCCCAGCATTTT CASSVPNQPQHF
NA TRBJ1-1 TRBV7-9 NA TGTGCCAGCAGCTTAGGCCCCCTATTCCGGCGGCGGGGGGACACTGAAGCTTTCTTT CASSLGPLFRRRGDTEAFF
NA TRBJ1-1 TRBV25-1 TRBD1 TGTGCCAGCAGTGGACAGGGGACGAACACTGAAGCTTTCTTT CASSGQGTNTEAFF
NA TRBJ2-5 TRBV6-5 TRBD2 TGTGCCAGCAGAGAACCCGGGGGGGAGACCCAGTACTTC CASREPGGETQYF
NA TRBJ2-1 TRBV6-4 TRBD2 TGTGCCACCGCAGCCCTAGCGGGAAGCGGGAATGAGCAGTTCTTC CATAALAGSGNEQFF
NA TRBJ1-2 TRBV7-2 TRBD1 TGTGCCAGCAGCTCGGGACAGGGATATGGCTACACCTTC CASSSGQGYGYTF
few TRBJ1-2 TRBV25-1 TRBD1 TGTGCCAGCAGTGTTCGGACAGGGGGCTTGGGCTACACCTTC CASSVRTGGLGYTF
NA TRBJ2-7 TRBV6-5 TRBD1 TGTGCCAGCAGTCCCCGGACAGGGAACTACGAGCAGTACTTC CASSPRTGNYEQYF